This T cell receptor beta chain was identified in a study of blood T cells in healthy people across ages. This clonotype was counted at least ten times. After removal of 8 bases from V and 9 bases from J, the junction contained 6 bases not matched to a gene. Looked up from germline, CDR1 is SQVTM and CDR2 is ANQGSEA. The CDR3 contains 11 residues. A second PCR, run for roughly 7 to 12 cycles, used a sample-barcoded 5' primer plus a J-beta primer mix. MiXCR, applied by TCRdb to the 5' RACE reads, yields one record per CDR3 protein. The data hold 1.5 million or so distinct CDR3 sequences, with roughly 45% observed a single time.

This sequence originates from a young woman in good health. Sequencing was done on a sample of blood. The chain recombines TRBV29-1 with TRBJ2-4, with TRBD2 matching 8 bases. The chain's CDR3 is CSTTSVGIQYF. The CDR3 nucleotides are TGCAGCACGACTAGCGTGGGCATTCAGTACTTC.